Below are 21 T cell receptor beta chains sequenced from a single sample in a study of identical twins. Using its own MiXCR run on the 5' RACE reads, TCRdb lists one record per CDR3 protein. The sample has 500,000 to 550,000 distinct CDR3 sequences, approximately 20% seen once. This same sample was also taken into another study, of yellow fever vaccine responses in identical twins.

The specimen was CD4+ T cells sorted from blood. These receptors all come from a young woman in good health.

The chain uses TRBV7-7 and TRBJ2-7; no definite D call. This CDR3 contains 15 residues. CDR1 is SSHAT and CDR2 is FNYEAQ in the germline V gene (reference sequence). Trimming cost V 5 bases and J 7 bases, with 21 bases left between them. DNA of the CDR3: TGTGCCAGCAGCCCGTCGGCTGACTCAGGTAGAGAGCAGTACTTC. Translated, it gives CASSPSADSGREQYF.

This rearrangement joins TRBV12-3 or TRBV12-4 to TRBJ1-2; 7 nucleotides line up with TRBD1. Trimming at V came to 5 bases and at J to 2 bases, leaving 8 bases not matched to a gene. This CDR3 is built from 15 residues. The CDR3 region is CASSHEGQSNYGYTF. The CDR3, as DNA: TGTGCCAGCAGTCACGAGGGACAGTCGAACTATGGCTACACCTTC.

This clonotype was seen more than once but under ten times. J is TRBJ2-1 and V is TRBV12-3 or TRBV12-4; TRBD1 agrees at 8 bases. The CDR3 is made up of 13 amino acids. With V trimmed by 6 bases and J by 10 bases, 8 bases remained unmatched. The CDR3 sequence: CASSGLRTGEQFF. In nucleotides, the CDR3 is TGTGCCAGCAGCGGACTCCGGACAGGGGAGCAGTTCTTC.

The rearrangement uses TRBV7-3 and TRBJ2-3, with D unclear. The CDR3 covers 13 residues. Germline V gene sequence: CDR1 SGHTA, CDR2 FQGTGA. The V end lost 1 base, the J end lost 7 bases, and 9 bases lay between the germline ends. CDR3 sequence: CASSLNDLNTQYF. CDR3 sequence (DNA): TGTGCCAGCAGCTTAAACGATCTGAATACGCAGTATTTT.

The chain joins TRBV3-1 to TRBJ2-7, with D possibly matching TRBD1 (6 bases). V dropped 2 bases and J dropped 2 bases, with 10 bases sitting between them. Per the germline V gene, CDR1 is LGHDT and CDR2 is YNNKEL (reference sequence). The CDR3 consists of 14 residues. CDR3 sequence reads: CASSQMTGPYEQYF. The CDR3 bases are TGTGCCAGCAGCCAAATGACAGGCCCCTACGAGCAGTACTTC.

The chain recombines TRBV20-1 with TRBJ2-3; 8 bases fit TRBD1. CDR1 and CDR2 from the germline V gene are DFQATT and SNEGSKA (reference sequence). The CDR3 is 13 amino acids. Trimming at V came to 6 bases and at J to 0 bases, leaving 2 bases not matched to a gene. CDR3 sequence (DNA): TGCAGTGCCCAGGGGGCTAGCACAGATACGCAGTATTTT. Protein product: CSAQGASTDTQYF.

In DNA, the CDR3 is TGCAGTGCTTGGCTAGGGGGAGGGATAAATGAGCAGTTCTTC. Translated: CSAWLGGGINEQFF. This chain uses TRBV20-1 with TRBJ2-1, with D perhaps matching TRBD2 (7 bases). The length of the CDR3 is 14 residues. Trimming shortened V by 5 bases and J by 7 bases, and 18 bases separated the two germline ends. From germline, CDR1 is DFQATT and CDR2 SNEGSKA (reference sequence).

This clonotype was counted many times. The V gene is TRBV5-1, the J gene TRBJ1-1, with a weak D call TRBD1 (6 bases). The CDR3 loop spans 15 amino acids. Germline values: CDR1 SGHRS, CDR2 YFSETQ. With 4 bases removed from V and 2 bases from J, the gap between germline ends came to 15 bases. Here the CDR3 reads CASSPAGTTNTEAFF. DNA of the CDR3: TGCGCCAGCAGCCCAGCCGGGACAACAAACACTGAAGCTTTCTTT. Based on the CDR3 plus reference TRBV5-1 and TRBJ1-1, the full variable domain is KAGVTQTPRYLIKTRGQQVTLSCSPISGHRSVSWYQQTPGQGLQFLFEYFSETQRNKGNFPGRFSGRQFSNSRSEMNVSTLELGDSALYLCASSPAGTTNTEAFFGQGTRLTVV.

The V and J genes are TRBV4-2 and TRBJ2-3; 7 bases are a match to TRBD2. J lost 2 bases, V lost 4 bases, and 6 bases had no gene match. Germline values: CDR1 LGHNA, CDR2 YNFKEQ. This CDR3 region has 15 residues. The CDR3, as DNA: TGTGCCAGCAGCCGGGTGGCGGGGGACACAGATACGCAGTATTTT. Its translation is CASSRVAGDTDTQYF.

The chain couples TRBV19 to TRBJ1-2, with TRBD1 matching over 10 bases. This CDR3 is 15 amino acids long. In germline, CDR1 is LNHDA, CDR2 SQIVND (reference sequence). With 9 bases clipped from V and 4 bases from J, the junction kept 11 bases outside the gene matches. In DNA form, the CDR3 reads TGTGCCAGCAGACCGACAGGGGGCTTTGGCTATGGCTACACCTTC. Translated: CASRPTGGFGYGYTF. Combining the CDR3 with reference TRBV19 and TRBJ1-2 gives the whole variable domain DGGITQSPKYLFRKEGQNVTLSCEQNLNHDAMYWYRQDPGQGLRLIYYSQIVNDFQKGDIAEGYSVSREKKESFPLTVTSAQKNPTAFYLCASRPTGGFGYGYTFGSGTRLTVV.

This clonotype was seen a handful of times. The chain carries TRBV27 and TRBJ1-5; possible D gene TRBD1, 5 bases. CDR1 is MNHEY, CDR2 SMNVEV, per germline (reference sequence). The CDR3 has 13 residues. Trimming cost V 10 bases and J 6 bases, with 16 bases left between them. The CDR3 loop reads CATQSGTGQPQHF. The CDR3 DNA is TGTGCCACACAGAGTGGGACTGGTCAGCCCCAGCATTTT.

The chain employs TRBV20-1 and TRBJ2-5; the match to TRBD1 covers 8 bases. The CDR3 sequence is 12 residues long. V lost 5 bases, J lost 4 bases, and 3 bases stayed unmatched. Germline CDR1 and CDR2: DFQATT and SNEGSKA (reference sequence). CDR3 bases: TGCAGTGCTCCGGACAGGGCAGAGACCCAGTACTTC. This gives the protein CSAPDRAETQYF.

There are a few counts of this clonotype. The V call is TRBV28, the J call TRBJ2-5; 9 positions agree with TRBD1. This CDR3 spans 15 amino acids. After removal of 6 bases from V and 4 bases from J, the junction contained 9 bases not matched to a gene. CDR1 MDHEN and CDR2 SYDVKM come from the germline V gene. This CDR3 reads CASSSDRGMRETQYF. The CDR3 nucleotides are TGTGCCAGCAGCTCTGACAGGGGGATGAGAGAGACCCAGTACTTC.

This clonotype was observed a few times. J is TRBJ2-1 and V is TRBV12-3 or TRBV12-4, with D possibly being TRBD1 (6 bases). The CDR3 runs 11 residues. V was clipped by 6 bases and J by 10 bases, with 10 bases between them. DNA for the CDR3: TGTGCCAGCAGCAACAGGGCGGAGCAGTTCTTC. Translation gives CASSNRAEQFF.

This clonotype was counted a few times. CDR3 protein: CASSLTVGEAFF. The CDR3 nucleotides are TGTGCCAGCAGTTTAACCGTAGGTGAAGCTTTCTTT. V usage is TRBV12-3 or TRBV12-4 and J usage is TRBJ1-1; D not certain. This CDR3 has 12 residues. Trimming removed 2 bases at V and 7 bases at J, with 8 bases between.

J is TRBJ2-1 and V is TRBV6-2 or TRBV6-3, with 12 bases lining up with TRBD2. V shed 4 bases, J shed 8 bases, and the junction held 3 bases outside the gene matches. Germline CDR1 is MNHEY and CDR2 is SVGEGT. The CDR3 runs 14 residues. The CDR3 region is CASSSSGGAYEQFF. In nucleotides, the CDR3 is TGTGCCAGCAGTTCTAGCGGGGGGGCGTATGAGCAGTTCTTC.

This clonotype was detected ten times or more. The chain combines TRBV5-1 with TRBJ2-5, with D unclear. The CDR3 consists of 11 residues. Trimming shortened V by 0 bases and J by 5 bases, and 2 bases separated the two germline ends. Germline V CDR1 and CDR2: SGHRS, YFSETQ. The CDR3 sequence: CASSLDETQYF. The DNA for the CDR3 is TGCGCCAGCAGCTTGGATGAGACCCAGTACTTC.

This clonotype was seen more than once but under ten times. This chain joins TRBV19 and TRBJ1-5; D possibly corresponds to TRBD1 (5 bases). CDR1 and CDR2 from the germline V gene are LNHDA and SQIVND (reference sequence). This CDR3 is 13 amino acids long. V was pared by 4 bases and J by 6 bases, with 10 bases between. CDR3 bases: TGTGCCAGTAGTACGTGGGGCGGTCAGCCCCAGCATTTT. Protein sequence: CASSTWGGQPQHF. Variable domain in full (rest from reference TRBV19 and TRBJ1-5): DGGITQSPKYLFRKEGQNVTLSCEQNLNHDAMYWYRQDPGQGLRLIYYSQIVNDFQKGDIAEGYSVSREKKESFPLTVTSAQKNPTAFYLCASSTWGGQPQHFGDGTRLSIL.

The genes are TRBV7-9 and TRBJ1-1, with D maybe TRBD1 (6 bases). Trimming removed 1 base from V and 5 bases from J, with 11 bases in between. CDR1 is SEHNR and CDR2 is FQNEAQ in the germline V gene (reference sequence). This CDR3 comprises 14 residues. The CDR3 here is CASSLVPGATEAFF. The CDR3 nucleotides are TGTGCCAGCAGCTTAGTGCCGGGGGCAACTGAAGCTTTCTTT.

The rearrangement uses TRBV12-3 or TRBV12-4 and TRBJ2-5; D is tentatively TRBD1 or TRBD2 (5 bases each). The germline V and J ends were trimmed by 11 bases and 4 bases, with 11 bases remaining between them. This CDR3 is 11 amino acids long. The CDR3 spells CAVGRGETQYF. The CDR3 DNA reads as TGTGCCGTGGGACGGGGAGAGACCCAGTACTTC.

The chain has TRBV20-1 and TRBJ2-1; 9 bases agree with TRBD2. After removal of 1 base from V and 7 bases from J, the junction contained 5 bases not matched to a gene. CDR1 is DFQATT, CDR2 SNEGSKA, per germline (reference sequence). The CDR3 spans 14 residues. The CDR3 DNA is TGCAGTGCTAGAGGGCTAGCGGGAAGTAATGAGCAGTTCTTC. Translating gives CSARGLAGSNEQFF.